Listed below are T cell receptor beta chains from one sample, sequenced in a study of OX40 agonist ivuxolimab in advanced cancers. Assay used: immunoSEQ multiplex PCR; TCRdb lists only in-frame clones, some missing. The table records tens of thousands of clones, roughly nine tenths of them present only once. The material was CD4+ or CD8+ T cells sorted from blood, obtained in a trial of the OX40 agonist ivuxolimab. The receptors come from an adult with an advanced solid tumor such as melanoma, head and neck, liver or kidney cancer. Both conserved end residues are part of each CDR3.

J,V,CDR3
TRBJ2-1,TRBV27,CASSSGLAANEQFF
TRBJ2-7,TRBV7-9,CASSINSYEQYF
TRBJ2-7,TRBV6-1,CASSYGGEQYF
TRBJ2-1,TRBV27,CASSLRPNEQFF
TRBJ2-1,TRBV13,CASSPHFSGAYNEQFF
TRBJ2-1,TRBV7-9,CASSLGQGTYNEQFF
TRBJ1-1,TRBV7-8,CASSLVWGTEAFF
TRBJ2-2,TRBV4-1,CATQGELAGAGGELFF
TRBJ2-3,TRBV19,CASSISALDTQYF
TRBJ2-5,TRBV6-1,CASSEVSGEETQYF
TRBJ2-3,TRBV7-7,CASSLVGTDTQYF
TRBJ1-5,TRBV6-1,CASRKGGEGQPQHF
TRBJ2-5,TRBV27,CASRRTGRGETQYF
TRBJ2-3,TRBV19,CASSIYNSLPDTQYF
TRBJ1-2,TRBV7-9,CASSYQGDHGYTF
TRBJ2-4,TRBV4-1,CASISAGLVQYF
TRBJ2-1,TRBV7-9,CASSRLNEQFF
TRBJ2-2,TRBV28,CASSLVSAGNTGELFF
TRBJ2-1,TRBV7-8,CASSLVARGSSYNEQFF
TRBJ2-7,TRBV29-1,CSVGGEGSYEQYF
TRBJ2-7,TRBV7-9,CASSLADSYEQYF
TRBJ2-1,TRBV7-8,CASSLKIGLAGALKQFF
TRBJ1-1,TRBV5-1,CASSPRGSNTEAFF
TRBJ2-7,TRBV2,CASSHRSYEQYF
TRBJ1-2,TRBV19,CASSIWGVADGYTF
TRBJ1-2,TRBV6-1,CASSGPQGVPNYGYTF
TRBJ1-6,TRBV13,CASSKTGSGSPLHF
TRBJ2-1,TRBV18,CASSSGTERDNEQFF
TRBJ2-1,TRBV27,CASNPTSGSYNEQFF
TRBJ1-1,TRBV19,CASSIGLTEAFF
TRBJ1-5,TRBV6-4,CASRNLRDRHQPQHF
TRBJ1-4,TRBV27,CASSEDREDEKLFF
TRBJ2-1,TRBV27,CASSQELAGIVTGEQFF
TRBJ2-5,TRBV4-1,CASSQQIQETQYF
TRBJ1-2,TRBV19,CASSIGARGYTF
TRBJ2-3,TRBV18,CASSPPRTVSADTQYF
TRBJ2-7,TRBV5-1,CASSFDGGVYEQYF
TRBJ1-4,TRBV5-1,CASSLTDNEKLFF
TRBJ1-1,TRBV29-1,CSVGGQGANTEAFF
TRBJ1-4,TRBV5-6,CASSTRQGAGEKLFF
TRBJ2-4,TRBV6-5,CASTDLSAKNIQYF
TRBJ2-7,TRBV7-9,CASSSPGLVNEQYF
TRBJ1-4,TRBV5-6,CASSYGTAKTEKLFF
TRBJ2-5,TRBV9,CASSLSSGAETQYF
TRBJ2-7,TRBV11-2,CASSYRDRGLYEQYF
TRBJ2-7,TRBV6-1,CASSETGGSSYEQYF
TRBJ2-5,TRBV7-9,CASSPLSGEETQYF
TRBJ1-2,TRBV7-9,CASSLRGGHYGYTF
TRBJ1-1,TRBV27,CASSPRGGSSTEAFF
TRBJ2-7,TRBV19,CASGGLASEQYF
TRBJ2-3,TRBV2,CASIDLLDTQYF
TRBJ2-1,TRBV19,CASSVGSTYNEQFF
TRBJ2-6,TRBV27,CASSLSVPGANVLTF
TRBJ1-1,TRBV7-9,CASSLSTDIEAFF
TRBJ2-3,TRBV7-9,CASSLGHSDTQYF